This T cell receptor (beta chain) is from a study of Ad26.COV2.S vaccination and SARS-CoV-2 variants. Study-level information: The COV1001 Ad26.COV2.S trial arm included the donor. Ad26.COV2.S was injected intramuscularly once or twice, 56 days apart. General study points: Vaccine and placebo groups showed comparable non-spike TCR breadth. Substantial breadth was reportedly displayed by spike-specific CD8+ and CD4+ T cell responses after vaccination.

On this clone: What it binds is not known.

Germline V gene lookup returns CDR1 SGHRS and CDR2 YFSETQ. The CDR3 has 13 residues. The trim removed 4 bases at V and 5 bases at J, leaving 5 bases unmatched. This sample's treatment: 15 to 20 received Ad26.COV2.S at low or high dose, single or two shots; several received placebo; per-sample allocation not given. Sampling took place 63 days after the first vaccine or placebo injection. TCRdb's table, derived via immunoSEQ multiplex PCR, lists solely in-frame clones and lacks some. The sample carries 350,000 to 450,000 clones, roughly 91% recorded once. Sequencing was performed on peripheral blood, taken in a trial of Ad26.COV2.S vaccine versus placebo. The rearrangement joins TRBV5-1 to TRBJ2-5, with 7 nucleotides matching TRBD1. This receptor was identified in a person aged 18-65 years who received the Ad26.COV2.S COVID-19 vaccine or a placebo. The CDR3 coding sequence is TGCGCCAGCAGCCCGGGACAGATGGAGACCCAGTACTTC. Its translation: CASSPGQMETQYF.